Detailed here is one T cell receptor beta chain. The target antigen is unknown. The data derive from a study of vaccination and CD4 T cells after COVID-19. In the study overall: Two of the convalescents were Hispanic, and convalescents were six males and four females. Overlapping spike peptides served as the stimulus for the cells. These peptides came from SARS-CoV-2 and from the common cold coronaviruses HCoV-NL63, HCoV-OC43 and HCoV-229E. Findings of the study overall: When vaccine-specific clones from convalescent patients were examined, 304 of 307 were spike mono-reactive.

The Oncomine TCR Beta short-read assay was what sequenced the DNA obtained from cultured CD4+ T cells. In TCRdb, the PCR reads were re-called with MiXCR into one record per CDR3 protein. The sample records approximately 21,000 distinct CDR3 sequences, 45% to 70% being singletons. V lost 1 base to trimming and J lost 1 base; unmatched junction nucleotides: 4. There are 16 residues in the CDR3. CDR1 and CDR2 from the germline V gene are SGHAT and FQNNGV. Documented treatment: roughly 10-day PBMC culture with coronavirus spike peptide pools or control peptides (ViraFEST assay). Peptide pools at 9.5 to 10 ug/ml and IL-2 at about 9.6 IU/ml were added to cultures of a few million PBMCs per well.

The rearrangement joins TRBV11-2 to TRBJ2-3; 8 positions match TRBD2. The clonotype comes from a human donor who had recovered from COVID-19. Sequenced sample: CD4+ T cells from blood, cultured in vitro. The CDR3 DNA reads as TGTGCCAGCAGCTTAGTAGGGACTAGGGGCACAGATACGCAGTATTTT. Protein sequence: CASSLVGTRGTDTQYF.